The 23 T cell receptor beta chains listed next were all sequenced from one sample in a study of blood T cell repertoires in COVID-19. Assay: immunoSEQ multiplex PCR; the TCRdb copy retains only in-frame clones and omits some. This repertoire shows approximately 160,000 clones, 84% found once; its top ten account for 14%. The specimen was peripheral blood. The receptors derive from a man between 18 and 29 years old with active or convalescent COVID-19.

V and J are TRBV4-2 and TRBJ2-2, with D maybe TRBD1 (6 bases). The V gene lost 6 bases and the J gene lost 3 bases, with 11 bases spanning the gap. Germline V gene sequence: CDR1 LGHNA, CDR2 YNFKEQ. There are 14 residues in the CDR3. For the CDR3, the DNA is TGTGCCAGCAGGCTTCGGACAGACACCGGGGAGCTGTTTTTT. It yields the protein CASRLRTDTGELFF.

The chain couples TRBV19 to TRBJ2-7, with TRBD1 matching 7 bases. Trimming took 3 bases from V and 1 from J; bases not matched to a gene: 3. Per the germline V gene, CDR1 is LNHDA and CDR2 is SQIVND (reference sequence). This CDR3 contains 14 residues. This CDR3 is CASSIGTASYEQYF. The CDR3 region has the DNA TGTGCCAGTAGTATCGGGACAGCTTCCTACGAGCAGTACTTC.

V is TRBV5-4 and J is TRBJ1-2; 7 nucleotides align to TRBD1. The CDR3 contains 13 residues. Trimming at V came to 4 bases and at J to 3 bases, leaving 3 bases not matched to a gene. Germline CDR1 and CDR2: SGHNT and YYREEE (reference sequence). In nucleotides, the CDR3 is TGTGCCAGCAGCCTACAGGGGCACTATGGCTACACCTTC. Residues: CASSLQGHYGYTF.

V is TRBV5-1 and J is TRBJ1-3; D gene unclear. CDR1 is SGHRS, CDR2 YFSETQ, per germline. The length of the CDR3 is 14 residues. Trimming left V 0 bases short and J 3 bases short, with 7 bases between. The CDR3 DNA follows: TGCGCCAGCAGCTTGGATCACGGTGGAAACACCATATATTTT. Protein product: CASSLDHGGNTIYF.

This chain uses TRBV6-5 with TRBJ2-1, with 8 nucleotides matching TRBD2. The germline CDR1 and CDR2 sequences are MNHEY and SVGAGI. Trimming at V came to 7 bases and at J to 0 bases, leaving 5 bases not matched to a gene. This CDR3 has 15 amino acids. The CDR3 DNA reads TGTGCCAGCAACCTAGCGGGCAGCTCCTACAATGAGCAGTTCTTC. This encodes CASNLAGSSYNEQFF.

The genes are TRBV14 and TRBJ1-2, with D hard to call. Germline assignment: CDR1 SGHDN and CDR2 FVKESK. V dropped 0 bases and J dropped 7 bases, with 6 bases sitting between them. The CDR3 length is 12 residues. The CDR3 here is CASSQERVGYTF. CDR3 bases: TGTGCCAGCAGCCAAGAACGGGTTGGCTACACCTTC.

This clone was recorded only once. Here the CDR3 DNA reads TGTGCCAGCAGCCGTCCGGGAGAATTAAACAATGAGCAGTTCTTC. Residues: CASSRPGELNNEQFF. This chain joins TRBV7-9 and TRBJ2-1; D is possibly TRBD2 (6 bases). Germline lookup yields CDR1 SEHNR and CDR2 FQNEAQ (reference sequence). The CDR3 is 15 residues long. With 5 bases removed from V and 5 bases from J, the gap between germline ends came to 16 bases.

This clone was observed a single time. Here the CDR3 DNA reads TGCAGCGTTGAACCCGTGACAGGGAGTGGCTACACCTTC. As protein: CSVEPVTGSGYTF. The V gene is TRBV29-1, the J gene TRBJ1-2, with 7 nucleotides matching TRBD1. The CDR3 totals 13 residues. The V gene's germline CDR1 is SQVTM and CDR2 ANQGSEA. The trim removed 2 bases at V and 7 bases at J, leaving 7 bases unmatched.

The J gene is TRBJ2-7, the V gene TRBV29-1; unclear D gene. The CDR3 extends over 12 amino acids. Looked up from germline, CDR1 is SQVTM and CDR2 is ANQGSEA. V gave up 2 bases and J gave up 4 bases, with 9 bases separating them. The CDR3 bases are TGCAGCGTTGAACAAACACCTTACGAGCAGTACTTC. Amino acid sequence: CSVEQTPYEQYF.

This clone has only one observation. The CDR3 is CASSEDFGGGGINTIYF. For the CDR3, the DNA is TGTGCCAGCAGTGAAGACTTTGGGGGGGGAGGTATAAACACCATATATTTT. This chain uses TRBV6-1 with TRBJ1-3; D possibly corresponds to TRBD1 (5 bases). In germline, CDR1 is MNHNS, CDR2 SASEGT. Trimming stripped 1 base from V and 6 bases from J, with 19 bases between. The CDR3 consists of 17 residues.

The chain uses TRBV27 and TRBJ1-1, with TRBD1 identical over 7 bases. V trimming: 8 bases; J trimming: 4 bases; junction bases outside the gene matches: 4. Germline V gives CDR1 MNHEY, CDR2 SMNVEV (reference sequence). The CDR3 is 12 residues long. CDR3 nucleotide sequence: TGTGCCAGCCCTCAGGGGGTCACTGAAGCTTTCTTT. Its translation: CASPQGVTEAFF.

This clone was detected only a few times. The chain recombines TRBV3-1 (or the pseudogene TRBV3-2) with TRBJ2-7; TRBD1 agrees at 7 bases. J gave up 4 bases and V 5 bases, and 8 bases lay outside the gene matches. The CDR3 extends over 14 amino acids. Germline-derived CDR1 and CDR2 are LGHDT and YNNKEL (reference sequence). CDR3 region: CASSFRDRVYEQYF. DNA for the CDR3: TGTGCCAGCAGCTTCCGGGACAGAGTATACGAGCAGTACTTC.

V is TRBV4-1 and J is TRBJ1-1; TRBD1 matches at 8 bases. With 3 bases clipped from V and 0 bases from J, the junction kept 6 bases outside the gene matches. Germline loops: CDR1 MGHRA, CDR2 YSYEKL. The CDR3 covers 16 residues. CDR3 region: CASSQVQGGVNTEAFF. Written as DNA, the CDR3 is TGCGCCAGCAGCCAGGTACAGGGGGGGGTGAACACTGAAGCTTTCTTT.

The chain uses TRBV5-1 and TRBJ1-2, with TRBD1 identical over 9 bases. The CDR3 runs 13 residues. CDR1 is SGHRS and CDR2 is YFSETQ in the germline V gene. With 5 bases clipped from V and 8 bases from J, the junction kept 7 bases outside the gene matches. CDR3 loop: CASSHDRGIGYTF. CDR3 DNA sequence: TGCGCCAGCAGTCATGACAGGGGGATCGGCTACACCTTC. The full variable domain, with the rest looked up from reference TRBV5-1 and TRBJ1-2, is KAGVTQTPRYLIKTRGQQVTLSCSPISGHRSVSWYQQTPGQGLQFLFEYFSETQRNKGNFPGRFSGRQFSNSRSEMNVSTLELGDSALYLCASSHDRGIGYTFGSGTRLTVV.

J is TRBJ2-7 and V is TRBV5-1; 9 bases are a match to TRBD2. V dropped 4 bases and J dropped 3; count of bases not matched to a gene: 8. The CDR3 length is 15 residues. Germline V gene sequence: CDR1 SGHRS, CDR2 YFSETQ. Here the CDR3 DNA reads TGCGCCAGCAGCCCCCAGAGACTAGCGGACTACGAGCAGTACTTC. Protein product: CASSPQRLADYEQYF.

This rearrangement joins TRBV18 to TRBJ2-5; 8 nucleotides align to TRBD2. Germline assignment: CDR1 KGHSH and CDR2 LQKENI. This CDR3 comprises 13 residues. Trimming cost V 3 bases and J 5 bases; bases outside gene matches: 2. The CDR3 is CASSPGLGETQYF. As DNA, the CDR3 is TGTGCCAGCTCACCGGGACTAGGTGAGACCCAGTACTTC.

V gene TRBV28 combines with J gene TRBJ1-6; D is unresolved. V was cut by 6 bases and J by 8 bases, with 11 bases left in between. Germline V gene lookup returns CDR1 MDHEN and CDR2 SYDVKM. CDR3 length: 13 residues. The chain's CDR3 is CASRVRDYSPLHF. CDR3 DNA: TGTGCCAGCAGAGTCAGAGACTATTCACCCCTCCACTTT.

This rearrangement joins TRBV7-9 to TRBJ1-1; D may be TRBD1 (5 bases). Trimming left V 3 bases short and J 5 bases short, with 13 bases between. CDR1 is SEHNR, CDR2 FQNEAQ, per germline (reference sequence). This CDR3 contains 14 residues. The CDR3 is CASSLARARTEAFF. The CDR3 DNA follows: TGTGCCAGCAGCTTGGCCAGGGCGAGGACTGAAGCTTTCTTT.

The J gene is TRBJ1-1, the V gene TRBV6-2 or TRBV6-3, with a tentative D call TRBD1 (5 bases). The CDR3 is made up of 16 amino acids. Germline-derived CDR1 and CDR2 are MNHEY and SVGEGT. The V end was cut by 5 bases, the J end by 1 base, with 17 bases between. CDR3 DNA sequence: TGTGCCAGCAGTCAAGCCCCACACGGACAGAACACTGAAGCTTTCTTT. Residues: CASSQAPHGQNTEAFF.

The rearrangement joins TRBV3-1 (or the pseudogene TRBV3-2) to TRBJ2-7, with 10 nucleotides matching TRBD1. Germline V gives CDR1 LGHDT, CDR2 YNNKEL (reference sequence). Losses at the gene ends were 5 bases for V and 3 bases for J; bases not matched to a gene: 4. This CDR3 is built from 14 residues. CDR3 nucleotide sequence: TGTGCCAGCAGCATACGGACAGGGGGCTACGAGCAGTACTTC. Translating gives CASSIRTGGYEQYF.

The gene calls are TRBV5-1 and TRBJ2-5; 10 nucleotides agree with TRBD1. The V and J ends lost 4 bases and 7 bases, in that order; junction bases with no gene match: 7. Germline V gene lookup returns CDR1 SGHRS and CDR2 YFSETQ. The CDR3 contains 14 residues. CDR3 amino acids: CASSGRQGAGTQYF. The CDR3 coding sequence is TGCGCCAGCAGCGGTCGACAGGGGGCTGGGACCCAGTACTTC.

This chain joins TRBV4-1 and TRBJ1-6, with a weak D call TRBD1 (6 bases). The germline gives CDR1 MGHRA, CDR2 YSYEKL. This CDR3 has 15 amino acids. The V gene lost 0 bases and the J gene lost 10 bases, with 13 bases spanning the gap. This chain's CDR3 is CASSQDPQGLSPLHF. The CDR3 coding sequence is TGCGCCAGCAGCCAAGATCCTCAGGGGCTATCACCCCTCCACTTT.

This chain links TRBV21-1 with TRBJ2-5; the table's TRBD2 call for D was not verified on the DNA. TRBV21-1 is tagged as a pseudogene. The CDR3 length is 19 residues. The CDR3 loop reads CASSNLLTSGKVGRETQYF. The CDR3 region has the DNA TGTGCCAGCAGCAATTTATTGACTAGCGGGAAGGTGGGTCGAGAGACCCAGTACTTC.